Given below is one T cell receptor (beta chain) in context. The record originates from a study of blood T cell repertoires in COVID-19. Enrollees, about 18 to 89 years old, lived in 24 US areas. Sequencing was performed with immunoSEQ multiplex PCR; in TCRdb, only in-frame clones are kept and a portion is missing. The table shows around 290,000 clones, with around 90% occurring only once. The V end lost 7 bases, the J end lost 0 bases, and 14 bases lay between the germline ends. The CDR3 is made up of 16 amino acids. Germline V gene sequence: CDR1 SGHRS, CDR2 YFSETQ. This rearrangement joins TRBV5-1 to TRBJ2-6; tentative D call: TRBD2 (6 bases). Material for sequencing was PBMCs or T cells enriched from blood (not recorded which). The receptor comes from a middle-aged woman who had recovered from COVID-19. The CDR3 DNA sequence: TGCGCCAGCGGATCCACCGGGAGCTCTGGGGCCAACGTCCTGACTTTC. It codes for CASGSTGSSGANVLTF.